The 20 T cell receptor beta chains presented below share a single source sample, sequenced in a study of blood T cells in healthy people across ages. A sample-barcoded 5' primer and a J-beta primer mix were used in a second PCR of roughly 6 to 12 cycles. One entry per CDR3 protein, called by TCRdb with MiXCR from the 5' RACE reads. In the table there are some 850,000 distinct CDR3 sequences, roughly 24% of which are singletons. Another study also made use of these data, one on T cells of mothers and their children.

Specimen: blood. These receptors were obtained from a boy aged 10-17 years in good health.

The V gene is TRBV5-6, the J gene TRBJ1-2; no clear D. This CDR3 spans 13 amino acids. Trimming took 4 bases from V and 5 from J, leaving 12 bases between them. The germline gives CDR1 SGHDT, CDR2 YYEEEE. The CDR3 DNA reads as TGTGCCAGCAGCGAAGGGCAGTTTTATGGCTACACCTTC. As protein: CASSEGQFYGYTF.

This clonotype was seen a handful of times. The chain employs TRBV4-2 and TRBJ2-4, with TRBD2 as a possible D gene (7 bases). The V and J ends lost 3 bases and 4 bases respectively, with 16 bases between them. This CDR3 comprises 16 residues. Germline V CDR1 and CDR2: LGHNA, YNFKEQ. The CDR3 spells CASSHPGGPAKNIQYF. CDR3 in DNA: TGTGCCAGCAGCCATCCCGGGGGGCCTGCAAAAAACATTCAGTACTTC.

This clonotype turned up a few times. The chain links TRBV2 to TRBJ2-2, with D maybe TRBD1 (6 bases). V was trimmed by 6 bases and J by 2 bases, leaving 16 bases between them. CDR3 length: 16 amino acids. CDR1 SNHLY and CDR2 FYNNEI come from the germline V gene. The CDR3 region is CASSTYRQANTGELFF. The CDR3 nucleotides are TGTGCCAGCAGCACTTATCGACAGGCTAACACCGGGGAGCTGTTTTTT.

CDR3 DNA sequence: TGTGCCAGCAGACCCCGGGGCCAAGAGGTGCACCACTACGAGCAGTACTTC. Residues: CASRPRGQEVHHYEQYF. The rearrangement uses TRBV27 and TRBJ2-7; D may be TRBD1 or TRBD2 (5 bases each). Trimming left V 6 bases short and J 3 bases short, with 24 bases between. The CDR3 has 17 amino acids. Germline loops: CDR1 MNHEY, CDR2 SMNVEV (reference sequence).

This clonotype showed up just a few times. This CDR3 reads CASSLEIWGRNYEQYF. The CDR3 nucleotides are TGCGCCAGCAGCTTAGAAATTTGGGGGAGGAACTACGAGCAGTACTTC. The chain carries TRBV5-1 and TRBJ2-7; D is perhaps TRBD2 (6 bases). The V end lost 2 bases, the J end lost 3 bases, and 18 bases lay between the germline ends. CDR3 size: 16 residues. In germline, CDR1 is SGHRS, CDR2 YFSETQ.

This clonotype was seen only a few times. The chain combines TRBV10-3 with TRBJ2-1, with D perhaps assigned TRBD1 or TRBD2 (5 bases each). This CDR3 has 14 residues. The V end was cut by 8 bases, the J end by 6 bases, with 17 bases between. Germline lookup yields CDR1 ENHRY and CDR2 SYGVKD. The CDR3 coding sequence is TGTGCCATCGCAAACTCGGGGCCCAGCAATGAGCAGTTCTTC. Encoded protein: CAIANSGPSNEQFF.

The rearrangement links TRBV5-1 to TRBJ2-3; D may be TRBD2 (7 bases). Between the trimmed V and J ends, which lost 4 bases and 2 bases, there was a span of 14 bases. The CDR3 is 15 residues long. Germline CDR1 reads SGHRS; CDR2 reads YFSETQ. The CDR3 loop reads CASSAGGRNTDTQYF. CDR3 bases: TGCGCCAGCAGCGCCGGGGGGCGGAACACAGATACGCAGTATTTT.

The rearrangement joins TRBV7-2 to TRBJ1-1; 10 positions agree with TRBD1. Germline V gene sequence: CDR1 SGHTA, CDR2 FQGNSA. The CDR3 contains 14 residues. Germline trimming cut 7 bases from V and 4 bases from J; bases unmatched to any gene: 6. The CDR3 region has the DNA TGTGCCAGCACCCGGACAGGGGGGTTCACTGAAGCTTTCTTT. Translated, it gives CASTRTGGFTEAFF.

The chain carries TRBV15 and TRBJ2-7; 9 bases fit TRBD1. This CDR3 comprises 14 residues. V dropped 3 bases and J dropped 3; count of bases not matched to a gene: 3. CDR1 LNHNV and CDR2 YYDKDF come from the germline V gene (reference sequence). This chain's CDR3 is CATSRGDRDYEQYF. The DNA for the CDR3 is TGTGCCACCAGCAGGGGGGACAGGGACTACGAGCAGTACTTC.

The V gene is TRBV7-9, the J gene TRBJ2-4; the D gene is possibly TRBD1 (6 bases). Germline lookup yields CDR1 SEHNR and CDR2 FQNEAQ (reference sequence). The V and J ends lost 1 base and 0 bases respectively, with 16 bases between them. This CDR3 spans 18 amino acids. As DNA, the CDR3 is TGTGCCAGCAGCTTAGGGAAGATTCAGGGGCTAGCCAAAAACATTCAGTACTTC. It translates to CASSLGKIQGLAKNIQYF.

This chain links TRBV18 with TRBJ1-1; possible D gene TRBD1, 6 bases. This CDR3 has 12 amino acids. The V gene lost 8 bases and the J gene lost 3 bases, with 10 bases spanning the gap. Germline V lookup: CDR1 KGHSH, CDR2 LQKENI. The CDR3, as DNA: TGTGCCAGCGTAGGGGGTGACACTGAAGCTTTCTTT. Translated, it gives CASVGGDTEAFF.

This clonotype was counted at least ten times. V and J are TRBV9 and TRBJ2-3; 8 bases are a match to TRBD1. Germline CDR1 reads SGDLS; CDR2 reads YYNGEE. After removal of 5 bases from V and 0 bases from J, the junction contained 5 bases not matched to a gene. The CDR3 is 15 residues long. CDR3 nucleotides: TGTGCCAGCAGTGCCGACAGGGGCAGCACAGATACGCAGTATTTT. It codes for CASSADRGSTDTQYF. Supplemented by reference TRBV9 and TRBJ2-3, the full variable domain reads DSGVTQTPKHLITATGQRVTLRCSPRSGDLSVYWYQQSLDQGLQFLIQYYNGEERAKGNILERFSAQQFPDLHSELNLSSLELGDSALYFCASSADRGSTDTQYFGPGTRLTVL.

The DNA of the CDR3 is TGTGCCTGCGGGACAAGGCGAGGCTACGAGCAGTACTTC. This codes for CACGTRRGYEQYF. The rearrangement joins TRBV30 to TRBJ2-5, with a tentative D call TRBD1 (6 bases). The J call may be incorrect, as the DNA end agrees better with TRBJ2-7. CDR3 length: 13 amino acids. Germline CDR1 reads GTSNPN; CDR2 reads SVGIG (reference sequence).

The chain recombines TRBV7-9 with TRBJ1-2; D gene uncertain. The CDR3 is 15 amino acids. V was clipped by 4 bases and J by 2 bases, with 14 bases between them. The V gene's germline CDR1 is SEHNR and CDR2 FQNEAQ (reference sequence). CDR3 in amino acids: CASSSGGFGNYGYTF. Written as DNA, the CDR3 is TGTGCCAGCAGCTCAGGAGGCTTTGGAAACTATGGCTACACCTTC.

Ten or more counts support this clonotype. The chain recombines TRBV10-1 with TRBJ2-5, with 8 bases matching TRBD1. This CDR3 contains 13 residues. Germline CDR1 reads WNHNN; CDR2 reads SYGVQD (reference sequence). V gave up 6 bases and J gave up 4 bases; unmatched junction bases: 4. In DNA, the CDR3 is TGCGCCAGCAGCCAGACAGGGGTAGAGACCCAGTACTTC. This translates into CASSQTGVETQYF.

As regards this clonotype: One end of the junction fails to match germline, which may point to a read error. The chain links TRBV5-5 to TRBJ1-2; no reliable D call. In germline, CDR1 is SGHKS, CDR2 YYEKEE (reference sequence). The CDR3 has 16 amino acids. CDR3 bases: TGTGCCAGCAGCATGAGGTCTGCAGGATCTAACTATGGCCACACCTTC. Protein: CASSMRSAGSNYGHTF. The complete variable domain, with remaining parts taken from reference TRBV5-5 and TRBJ1-2, reads DAGVTQSPTHLIKTRGQQVTLRCSPISGHKSVSWYQQVLGQGPQFIFQYYEKEERGRGNFPDRFSARQFPNYSSELNVNALLLGDSALYLCASSMRSAGSNYGHTFGSGTRLTVV.

This clonotype was counted only a few times. The J gene is TRBJ2-5, the V gene TRBV20-1; D remains unclear. The V end lost 0 bases, the J end lost 5 bases, and 16 bases lay between the germline ends. The CDR3 is 15 residues long. Germline V gene sequence: CDR1 DFQATT, CDR2 SNEGSKA (reference sequence). The CDR3 nucleotides are TGCAGTGCTAGAGATCGCCGTGGATTCGTGGAGACCCAGTACTTC. Translation gives CSARDRRGFVETQYF.

This clonotype was seen only a few times. CDR3 amino acids: CATSAAPGVSNYGYTF. In DNA form, the CDR3 reads TGTGCCACCAGTGCAGCGCCCGGGGTCTCTAACTATGGCTACACCTTC. V usage is TRBV24-1 and J usage is TRBJ1-2; D gene uncertain. From germline, CDR1 is KGHDR and CDR2 SFDVKD. CDR3 length: 16 residues. Trimming left V 5 bases short and J 0 bases short, with 15 bases between.

A few counts support this clonotype. V gene TRBV28 combines with J gene TRBJ2-7; D remains unclear. This CDR3 is built from 12 residues. The germline V and J ends were trimmed by 6 bases and 5 bases, with 11 bases remaining between them. Germline values: CDR1 MDHEN, CDR2 SYDVKM. The CDR3 here is CASSFVRDEQYF. The CDR3 DNA reads TGTGCCAGCAGCTTTGTAAGGGACGAGCAGTACTTC.

CDR3 sequence (DNA): TGTGCCAGCAGCGTAGGGGATAGCGGCCCCCAAGAGACCCAGTACTTC. This gives the protein CASSVGDSGPQETQYF. The V gene is TRBV9, the J gene TRBJ2-5, with a tentative D call TRBD2 (6 bases). Trimming stripped 0 bases from V and 1 base from J, with 13 bases between. Germline CDR1 reads SGDLS; CDR2 reads YYNGEE. The CDR3 is 16 residues long.